The entry that follows covers one T cell receptor (beta chain) sequence. The data were taken from a study of blood T cell repertoires in COVID-19. The germline V gene has CDR1 SGHTA and CDR2 FQGNSA. V trimming: 4 bases; J trimming: 2 bases; junction bases outside the gene matches: 6. This CDR3 has 16 residues. The method was immunoSEQ multiplex PCR; TCRdb's version includes in-frame clones alone and lacks a portion of them. Of about 170,000 clones in the sample, 70% to 90% were seen once. The chain combines TRBV7-2 with TRBJ1-5; 9 bases are shared with TRBD1. This receptor was taken from a man aged 45-60 years who had recovered from COVID-19. The sample taken for sequencing was peripheral blood. CDR3: CASSSVDRGGNQPQHF. Here the CDR3 DNA reads TGTGCCAGCAGCTCAGTCGACAGGGGGGGCAATCAGCCCCAGCATTTT.